Described below is a single TCR beta chain sequence and its context. Its antigen remains unknown. The primer mix had 60 Vbeta and 13 Jbeta primers. The method was immunoSEQ multiplex PCR; TCRdb's version includes in-frame clones alone and lacks a portion of them. The table lists about 190,000 clones, just under 75% of them singletons. The germline CDR1 and CDR2 sequences are KGHSH and LQKENI. The CDR3 is 14 residues long. V gave up 4 bases and J gave up 2 bases, with 11 bases separating them. The sample belongs to a study of cytomegalovirus exposure and HLA in healthy donors. Study-wide results and caveats: In a later analysis, the majority of CMV-associated beta chains seemingly showed HLA restriction.

The source material was PBMCs. The clonotype comes from a man aged 25-45 years in good health and CMV-seropositive. This sequence joins TRBV18 and TRBJ1-2, with D maybe TRBD1 (6 bases). CDR3 in amino acids: CASSQYRENYGYTF. The DNA of the CDR3 is TGTGCCAGCTCACAGTACAGGGAAAACTATGGCTACACCTTC.